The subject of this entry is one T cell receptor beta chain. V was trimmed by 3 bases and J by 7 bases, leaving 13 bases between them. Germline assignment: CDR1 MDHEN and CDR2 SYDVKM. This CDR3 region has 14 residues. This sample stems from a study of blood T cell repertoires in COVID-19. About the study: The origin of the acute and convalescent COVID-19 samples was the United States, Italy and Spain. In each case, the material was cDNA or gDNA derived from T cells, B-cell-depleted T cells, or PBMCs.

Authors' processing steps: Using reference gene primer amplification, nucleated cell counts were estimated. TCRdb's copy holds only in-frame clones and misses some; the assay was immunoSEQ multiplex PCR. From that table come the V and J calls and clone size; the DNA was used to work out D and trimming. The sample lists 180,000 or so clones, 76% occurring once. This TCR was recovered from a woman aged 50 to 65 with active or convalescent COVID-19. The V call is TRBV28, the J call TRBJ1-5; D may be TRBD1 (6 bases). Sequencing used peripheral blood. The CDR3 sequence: CASSLSGEGQPQHF. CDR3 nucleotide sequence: TGTGCCAGCAGTTTGTCAGGGGAAGGGCAGCCCCAGCATTTT.